This TCR beta chain was documented in a study of shared clonotypes between healthy human individuals. This clone came up once. The target antigen is unknown. V lost 4 bases and J lost 5; bases outside the gene matches: 8. CDR1 and CDR2 from the germline V gene are SGHTA and FQGTGA. The CDR3 is made up of 15 amino acids. TCRdb keeps only in-frame clones here, not all; method: immunoSEQ multiplex PCR. The sample shows 1.5 million to 1.9 million clones, about 98% of them seen only once. Donors were healthy HIV-negative adults without recent acute infections or vaccinations. Whole-study results and caveats: Generation probabilities were higher for clonotypes shared across all four sorted-subset donors than for unshared ones.

V is TRBV7-3 and J is TRBJ2-3; 8 nucleotides line up with TRBD1. This clonotype was sampled from a man between 25 and 39 years old in good health. Sequenced input: naive CD4+ T cells sorted from blood. Stated subset: CD45RA+ positively selected. The CDR3 protein is CASSSGGFNIDTQYF. CDR3 DNA: TGTGCCAGCAGCTCAGGGGGCTTCAATATAGATACGCAGTATTTT.